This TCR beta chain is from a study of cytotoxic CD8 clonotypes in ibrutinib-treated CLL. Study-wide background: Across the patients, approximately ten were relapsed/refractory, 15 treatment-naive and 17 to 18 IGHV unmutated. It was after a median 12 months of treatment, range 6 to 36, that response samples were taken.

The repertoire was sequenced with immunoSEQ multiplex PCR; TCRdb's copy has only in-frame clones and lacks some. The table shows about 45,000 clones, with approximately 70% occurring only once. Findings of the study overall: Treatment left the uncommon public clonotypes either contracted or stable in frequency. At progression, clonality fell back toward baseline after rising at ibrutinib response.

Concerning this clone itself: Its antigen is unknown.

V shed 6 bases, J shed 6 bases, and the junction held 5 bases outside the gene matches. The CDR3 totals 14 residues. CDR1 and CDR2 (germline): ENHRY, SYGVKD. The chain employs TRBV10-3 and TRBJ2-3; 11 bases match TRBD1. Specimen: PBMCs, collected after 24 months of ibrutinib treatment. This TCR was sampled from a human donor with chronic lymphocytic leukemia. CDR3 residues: CAISGTGGTDTQYF. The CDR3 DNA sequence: TGTGCCATCAGCGGGACAGGGGGGACGGATACGCAGTATTTT.